This is a list of T cell receptor beta chains from one sample in a study of persistence of HIV-infected CD4 T cells. These receptors have no known antigen. Clones were read by immunoSEQ multiplex PCR, and TCRdb kept only the in-frame ones, dropping some. The sample lists some 48,000 clones; approximately 72% were seen once. Sample: CD4+ T cells sorted from PBMCs after approximately 19-hour stimulation, taken from a patient who received antiretroviral therapy. These receptors came from an adult man with HIV who was CMV-seropositive. Each CDR3 is given with its conserved first and last residue. Fields, in order: CDR3 protein, CDR3 DNA, D gene, J gene, clone size, V gene. The D gene is left open where the match is weak. Some rows mark clone size as missing; the rest say once, few, many or name a class of expanded clone.

CDR3: CASSQGPPAGTGGRSNSPLHF
DNA: TGCGCCAGCAGCCAAGGTCCCCCGGCCGGGACAGGGGGCAGGAGTAATTCACCCCTCCACTTT
D: TRBD1
J: TRBJ1-6
size: once
V: TRBV4-3

CDR3: CASSVAPQALYEQYF
DNA: TGTGCCAGCAGCGTAGCCCCCCAGGCACTCTACGAGCAGTACTTC
D: NA
J: TRBJ2-7
size: few
V: TRBV7-2

CDR3: CASSLSGTVINNYGYTF
DNA: TGCGCCAGCAGCTTGTCTGGGACAGTCATTAACAACTATGGCTACACCTTC
D: TRBD1
J: TRBJ1-2
size: NA
V: TRBV5-1

CDR3: CASSSDSRGSYEQYF
DNA: TGCGCCAGCAGCTCCGACAGCAGGGGCTCCTACGAGCAGTACTTC
D: NA
J: TRBJ2-7
size: NA
V: TRBV5-1

CDR3: CASSHRDTSTDTQYF
DNA: TGTGCCAGCAGCCACCGGGACACGAGCACAGATACGCAGTATTTT
D: NA
J: TRBJ2-3
size: NA
V: TRBV5-4

CDR3: CASSLNILADASYNEQFF
DNA: TGCGCCAGCAGCCTCAACATCCTAGCGGATGCTTCCTACAATGAGCAGTTCTTC
D: TRBD2
J: TRBJ2-1
size: NA
V: TRBV5-1

CDR3: CATETGSGNTIYF
DNA: TGTGCCACCGAGACAGGCTCTGGAAACACCATATATTTT
D: NA
J: TRBJ1-3
size: NA
V: TRBV28

CDR3: CASSGQPNQPQHF
DNA: TGTGCCAGCTCTGGACAGCCAAATCAGCCCCAGCATTTT
D: NA
J: TRBJ1-5
size: few
V: TRBV2

CDR3: CASGRQNQKLFF
DNA: TGTGCCTCCGGCAGGCAGAATCAAAAACTGTTTTTT
D: NA
J: TRBJ1-4
size: NA
V: TRBV7-8

CDR3: CASSFPGDNYGYTF
DNA: TGTGCCAGCAGCTTTCCAGGGGACAACTATGGCTACACCTTC
D: NA
J: TRBJ1-2
size: NA
V: TRBV7-9

CDR3: CASSLTQWETQYF
DNA: TGTGCCAGCAGCTTAACGCAGTGGGAGACCCAGTACTTC
D: NA
J: TRBJ2-5
size: once
V: TRBV7-3

CDR3: CSVEVDRVNYGYTF
DNA: TGCAGCGTTGAGGTGGACAGGGTCAACTATGGCTACACCTTC
D: TRBD1
J: TRBJ1-2
size: once
V: TRBV29-1

CDR3: CASSPGRIEPYSNQPQHF
DNA: TGTGCCAGTAGTCCCGGGAGAATCGAGCCTTATAGCAATCAGCCCCAGCATTTT
D: NA
J: TRBJ1-5
size: NA
V: TRBV19

CDR3: CASSPGSRAVYTF
DNA: TGTGCCAGCAGCCCCGGAAGTAGGGCAGTCTACACCTTC
D: NA
J: TRBJ1-2
size: NA
V: TRBV6-6

CDR3: CASSLELRGWGEKLFF
DNA: TGTGCCAGCAGCTTAGAGCTCAGGGGATGGGGTGAAAAACTGTTTTTT
D: NA
J: TRBJ1-4
size: NA
V: TRBV7-6

CDR3: CASSLEGGGANVLTF
DNA: TGTGCCAGCAGCTTAGAGGGTGGTGGGGCCAACGTCCTGACTTTC
D: NA
J: TRBJ2-6
size: NA
V: TRBV7-8

CDR3: CASSEQGVFQPQHF
DNA: TGTGCCAGCAGTGAACAAGGAGTGTTTCAGCCCCAGCATTTT
D: NA
J: TRBJ1-5
size: NA
V: TRBV6-1

CDR3: CASSAADRGNSPLHF
DNA: TGTGCCAGCAGCGCGGCGGACAGGGGGAACTCACCCCTCCACTTT
D: TRBD1
J: TRBJ1-6
size: NA
V: TRBV9

CDR3: CAWRTTGASSNTQYF
DNA: TGTGCCTGGAGGACAACGGGGGCTAGTTCAAACACGCAGTATTTT
D: NA
J: TRBJ2-3
size: few
V: TRBV30

CDR3: CASSFRGGYEQYF
DNA: TGTGCCAGCAGCTTTAGAGGGGGGTACGAGCAGTACTTC
D: NA
J: TRBJ2-7
size: NA
V: TRBV5-6

CDR3: CASSRSGRVNTEAFF
DNA: TGTGCCAGCAGCCGTTCGGGGCGGGTGAACACTGAAGCTTTCTTT
D: NA
J: TRBJ1-1
size: NA
V: TRBV3-1/TRBV3-2

CDR3: CASSGSRGLSYEQYF
DNA: TGTGCCAGTTCTGGGAGCAGGGGTCTTTCCTACGAGCAGTACTTC
D: NA
J: TRBJ2-7
size: NA
V: TRBV19